This record concerns one TCR beta chain sequence. This specimen comes from a study of brain metastases from non-small cell lung cancer. Libraries were prepared by immunoSEQ multiplex PCR; TCRdb keeps only in-frame clonotypes and omits some of them. The sample carries over a thousand clones, around 86% recorded once. The CDR3 totals 14 residues. Germline-derived CDR1 and CDR2 are SGHRS and YFSETQ. Trimming left V 0 bases short and J 5 bases short, with 10 bases between. The specimen was tumor-adjacent normal tissue. The receptor was derived from a donor aged 40 or older with non-small cell lung cancer. V is TRBV5-1 and J is TRBJ2-3; D unclear. The CDR3 DNA follows: TGCGCCAGCAGCTTGGCGGGCGCGGAAGATACGCAGTATTTT. Its translation is CASSLAGAEDTQYF. Looking up the rest from reference TRBV5-1 and TRBJ2-3 gives the full variable domain: KAGVTQTPRYLIKTRGQQVTLSCSPISGHRSVSWYQQTPGQGLQFLFEYFSETQRNKGNFPGRFSGRQFSNSRSEMNVSTLELGDSALYLCASSLAGAEDTQYFGPGTRLTVL.